The entry below gives a single T cell receptor beta chain sequence along with its context. These data are taken from a study of control samples from healthy donors and cancer patients. Some clones are missing from TCRdb's copy, which holds only in-frame ones; the method was immunoSEQ multiplex PCR. The sample has approximately 100,000 clones; around 88% are singletons. The sample was PBMCs. This sequence originates from a man between 60 and 75 years old with lung cancer.

In DNA form, the CDR3 reads TGTGCCATCAGTGAGAAAGGGGAGGGTGCAGCTTTCTTT. Its translation: CAISEKGEGAAFF. The rearrangement joins TRBV10-3 to TRBJ1-1; D is possibly TRBD1 (5 bases). The germline gives CDR1 ENHRY, CDR2 SYGVKD. V was clipped by 2 bases and J by 10 bases, with 14 bases between them. This CDR3 is built from 13 residues.